This T cell receptor (beta chain) was sequenced for a study of OX40 agonist ivuxolimab in advanced cancers. On the study more broadly: Enrollees could have had prior anti-PD-1, anti-PD-L1 or anti-CTLA-4 therapy, which 30% to 50% had received.

The data were produced by immunoSEQ multiplex PCR, yet TCRdb's version contains in-frame clones alone and is incomplete. The sample lists roughly 79,000 clones, about 90% occurring once. The V gene's germline CDR1 is SNHLY and CDR2 FYNNEI. CDR3 length equals 15 residues. V was trimmed by 7 bases and J by 3 bases, leaving 17 bases between them. The material was CD4+ or CD8+ T cells sorted from blood, obtained in a trial of the OX40 agonist ivuxolimab. The chain joins TRBV2 to TRBJ2-3; the D call may be TRBD1 or TRBD2 (5 bases each). This sequence was found in an adult with an advanced solid tumor such as melanoma, head and neck, liver or kidney cancer. This CDR3 is CASTPWGGLTDTQYF. The DNA for the CDR3 is TGTGCCAGCACCCCCTGGGGCGGGTTAACAGATACGCAGTATTTT.